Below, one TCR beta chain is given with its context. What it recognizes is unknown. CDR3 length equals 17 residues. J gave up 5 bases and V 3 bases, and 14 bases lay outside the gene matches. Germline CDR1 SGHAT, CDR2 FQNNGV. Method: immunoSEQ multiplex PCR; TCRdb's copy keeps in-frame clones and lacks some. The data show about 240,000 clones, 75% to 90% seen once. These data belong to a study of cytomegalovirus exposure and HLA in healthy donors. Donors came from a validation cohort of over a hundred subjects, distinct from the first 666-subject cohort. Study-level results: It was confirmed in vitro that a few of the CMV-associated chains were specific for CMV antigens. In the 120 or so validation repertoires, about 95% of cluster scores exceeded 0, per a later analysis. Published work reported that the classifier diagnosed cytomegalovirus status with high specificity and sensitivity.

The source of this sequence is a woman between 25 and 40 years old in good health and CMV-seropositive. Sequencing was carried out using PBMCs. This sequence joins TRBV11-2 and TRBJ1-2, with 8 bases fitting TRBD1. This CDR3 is CASSLAPGQAAHYGYTF. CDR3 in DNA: TGTGCCAGCAGCTTGGCGCCGGGACAGGCAGCCCATTATGGCTACACCTTC.